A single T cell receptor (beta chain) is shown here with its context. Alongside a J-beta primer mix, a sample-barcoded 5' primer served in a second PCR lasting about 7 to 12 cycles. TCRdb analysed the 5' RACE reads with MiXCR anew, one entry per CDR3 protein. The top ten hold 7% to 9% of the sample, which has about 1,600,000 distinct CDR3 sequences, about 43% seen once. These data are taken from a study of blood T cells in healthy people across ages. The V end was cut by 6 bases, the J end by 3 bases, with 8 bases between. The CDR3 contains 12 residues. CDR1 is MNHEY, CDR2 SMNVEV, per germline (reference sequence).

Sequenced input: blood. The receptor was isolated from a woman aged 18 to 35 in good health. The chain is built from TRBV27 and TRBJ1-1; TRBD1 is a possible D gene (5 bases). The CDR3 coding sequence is TGTGCCAGCAGAAAACAGGACACTGAAGCTTTCTTT. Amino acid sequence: CASRKQDTEAFF.